This T cell receptor (beta chain) was recovered during a study of T-cell memory formation after mild COVID-19. Study-wide findings and caveats: Nothing confirmed that second-wave clones peaking on day 37 were specific for SARS-CoV-2. CD4+ bias marked clones expanding day 15 to 37, unlike balanced contracting clones. Memory cells collected pre-infection included some clones that later responded, suggesting cross-reactive memory joined.

In TCRdb, the 5' RACE reads were re-called with MiXCR into one record per CDR3 protein. The sample has just under 150,000 distinct CDR3 sequences, roughly 19% seen once. This clonotype has only a few counts. Its specificity is not known. This CDR3 comprises 15 residues. V gave up 5 bases and J gave up 1 base; unmatched junction bases: 3. The TCR originated in an adult woman who had mild COVID-19 (a few samples of this study predate the infection). Cell type and time point are not known. This chain joins TRBV12-3 or TRBV12-4 and TRBJ2-5; TRBD2 aligns across 11 bases. Material: PBMCs or a T cell subset sorted from them (not recorded which). The CDR3 bases are TGTGCCAGCAGTCCCGGACTAGCGGGCCAAGAGACCCAGTACTTC. This encodes CASSPGLAGQETQYF.